This T cell receptor (beta chain) was found in a study of blood T cell repertoires in COVID-19. V was pared by 1 base and J by 6 bases, with 16 bases between. Germline V gene sequence: CDR1 MGHRA, CDR2 YSYEKL. The CDR3 is 15 amino acids. This clone was seen a few times. The recovered donors of Cohort 3 showed two negative PCRs, clearance, or symptom resolution. Clones were sequenced by immunoSEQ multiplex PCR, and TCRdb holds only the in-frame ones, with some missing. The table records 100,000 to 150,000 clones, roughly 84% of them present only once. The V call is TRBV4-1, the J call TRBJ2-7; a weak D match, TRBD1 (5 bases). Sample: PBMCs or T cells enriched from blood (not recorded which). This sequence originates from a woman aged 25 to 39 who had recovered from COVID-19. CDR3 protein: CASSQALGDRGEQYF. In DNA form, the CDR3 reads TGCGCCAGCAGCCAAGCGTTAGGGGATCGTGGCGAGCAGTACTTC.